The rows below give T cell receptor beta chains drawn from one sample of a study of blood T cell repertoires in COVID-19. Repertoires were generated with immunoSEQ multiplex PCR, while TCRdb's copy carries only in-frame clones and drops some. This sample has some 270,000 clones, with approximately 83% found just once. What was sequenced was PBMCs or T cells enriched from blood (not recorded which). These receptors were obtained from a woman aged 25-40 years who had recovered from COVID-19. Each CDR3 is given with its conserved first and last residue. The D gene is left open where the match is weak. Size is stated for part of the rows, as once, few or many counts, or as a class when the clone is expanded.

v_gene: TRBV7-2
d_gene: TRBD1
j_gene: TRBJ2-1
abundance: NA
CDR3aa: CASSSGQGSYNEQFF
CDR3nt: TGTGCCAGCAGCTCAGGACAGGGCTCCTACAATGAGCAGTTCTTC

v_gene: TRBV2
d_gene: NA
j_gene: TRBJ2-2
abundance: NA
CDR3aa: CASSERATNTGELFF
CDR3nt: TGTGCCAGCAGTGAGAGGGCCACGAACACCGGGGAGCTGTTTTTT

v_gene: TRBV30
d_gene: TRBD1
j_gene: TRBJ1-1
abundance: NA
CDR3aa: CAWNRGYTEAFF
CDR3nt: TGTGCCTGGAACAGGGGGTACACTGAAGCTTTCTTT

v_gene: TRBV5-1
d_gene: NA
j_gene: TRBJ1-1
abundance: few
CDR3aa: CASSLNAGQANTEAFF
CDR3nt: TGCGCCAGCAGCTTGAATGCGGGGCAAGCGAACACTGAAGCTTTCTTT

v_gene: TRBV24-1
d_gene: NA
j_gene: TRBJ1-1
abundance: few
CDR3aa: CATSDAVSMFGHSRKNTEAFF
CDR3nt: TGTGCCACCAGTGATGCCGTATCTATGTTTGGGCACTCGAGAAAGAACACTGAAGCTTTCTTT

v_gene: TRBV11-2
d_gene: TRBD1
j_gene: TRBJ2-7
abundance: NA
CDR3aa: CASSPRTGQSSYEQYF
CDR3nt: TGTGCCAGCAGCCCGCGGACAGGCCAAAGTTCCTACGAGCAGTACTTC

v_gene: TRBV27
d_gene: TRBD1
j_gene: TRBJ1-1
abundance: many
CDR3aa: CASSFLDRGKDEAFF
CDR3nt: TGTGCCAGCAGTTTCTTGGACAGGGGAAAGGATGAAGCTTTCTTT

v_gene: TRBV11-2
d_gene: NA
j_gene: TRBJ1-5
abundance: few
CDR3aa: CASSPAPGQPQHF
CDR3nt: TGTGCCAGCAGCCCCGCTCCGGGGCAGCCCCAGCATTTT

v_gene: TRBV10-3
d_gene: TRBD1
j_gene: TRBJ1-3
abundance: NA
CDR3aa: CAIKQGITGNTIYF
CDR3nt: TGTGCCATCAAACAGGGGATCACTGGAAACACCATATATTTT

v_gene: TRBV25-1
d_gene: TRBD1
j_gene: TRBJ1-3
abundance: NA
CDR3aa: CASTGQGTSSGNTIYF
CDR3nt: TGTGCCAGTACCGGACAGGGAACCTCTTCTGGAAACACCATATATTTT

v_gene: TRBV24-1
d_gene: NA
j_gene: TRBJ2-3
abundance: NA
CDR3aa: CATSPPGTNGVQTYTQYF
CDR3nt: TGTGCCACCAGCCCTCCGGGAACCAATGGGGTCCAAACTTATACGCAGTATTTT

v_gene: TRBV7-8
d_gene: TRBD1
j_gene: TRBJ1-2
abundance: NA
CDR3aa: CASSLGGTGGGYTF
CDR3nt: TGTGCCAGCAGCTTAGGTGGGACAGGTGGGGGCTACACCTTC

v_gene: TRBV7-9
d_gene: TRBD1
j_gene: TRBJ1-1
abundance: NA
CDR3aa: CASSFLQGAGAFF
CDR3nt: TGTGCCAGCAGCTTCCTACAGGGGGCTGGAGCTTTCTTT

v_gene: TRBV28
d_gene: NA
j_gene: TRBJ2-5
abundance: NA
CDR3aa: CASRLTRLETQYF
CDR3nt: TGTGCCAGCAGGCTCACTAGGCTGGAGACCCAGTACTTC

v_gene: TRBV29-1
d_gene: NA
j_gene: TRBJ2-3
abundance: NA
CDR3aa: CSVSYFPTDTQYF
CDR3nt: TGCAGCGTCTCCTATTTCCCCACAGATACGCAGTATTTT

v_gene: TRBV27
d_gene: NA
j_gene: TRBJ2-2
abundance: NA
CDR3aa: CASSPESTTGSNTGELFF
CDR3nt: TGTGCCAGCAGTCCTGAATCCACGACAGGTTCGAACACCGGGGAGCTGTTTTTT

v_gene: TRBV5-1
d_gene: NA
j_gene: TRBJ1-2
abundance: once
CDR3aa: CASSLRSDSYGYTF
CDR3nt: TGCGCCAGCAGCTTGCGATCGGACAGCTATGGCTACACCTTC

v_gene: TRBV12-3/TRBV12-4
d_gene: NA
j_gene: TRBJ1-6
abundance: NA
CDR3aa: CASSSGVSSLHF
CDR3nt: TGTGCCAGCAGTTCAGGGGTGTCATCCCTCCACTTT

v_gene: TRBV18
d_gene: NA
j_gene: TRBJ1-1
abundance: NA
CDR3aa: CASSSPNRVNTEAFF
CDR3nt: TGTGCCAGCTCATCGCCTAACAGGGTGAACACTGAAGCTTTCTTT

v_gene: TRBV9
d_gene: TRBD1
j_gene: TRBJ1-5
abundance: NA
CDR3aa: CASSVGAGGQPQHF
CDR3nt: TGTGCCAGCAGCGTAGGAGCAGGGGGTCAGCCCCAGCATTTT

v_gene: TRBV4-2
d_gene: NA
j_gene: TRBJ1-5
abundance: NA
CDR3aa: CASSYRFQGNQPQHF
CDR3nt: TGTGCCAGCAGCTACAGGTTTCAGGGCAATCAGCCCCAGCATTTT

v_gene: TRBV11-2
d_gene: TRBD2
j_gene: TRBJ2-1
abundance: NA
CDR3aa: CASSFLGTSGGPYNEQFF
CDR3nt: TGTGCCAGCAGCTTCCTAGGGACTAGCGGGGGACCTTACAATGAGCAGTTCTTC

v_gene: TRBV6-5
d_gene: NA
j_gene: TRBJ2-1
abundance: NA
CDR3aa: CASSNSGSSYNEQFF
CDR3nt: TGTGCCAGCAGTAATAGCGGTTCCTCCTACAATGAGCAGTTCTTC

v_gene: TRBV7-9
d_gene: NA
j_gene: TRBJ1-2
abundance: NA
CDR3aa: CASSLEREYGYTF
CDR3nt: TGTGCCAGCAGCTTAGAACGGGAGTATGGCTACACCTTC

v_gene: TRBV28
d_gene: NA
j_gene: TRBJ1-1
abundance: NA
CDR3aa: CAGTGNLNTEAFF
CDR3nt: TGTGCCGGCACAGGGAACTTGAACACTGAAGCTTTCTTT

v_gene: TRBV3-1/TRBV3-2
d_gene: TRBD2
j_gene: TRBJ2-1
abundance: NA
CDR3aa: CASSRASGTGEQFF
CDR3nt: TGTGCCAGCAGCAGGGCTAGCGGGACTGGTGAGCAGTTCTTC

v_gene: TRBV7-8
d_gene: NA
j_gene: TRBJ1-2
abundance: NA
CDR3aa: CASSFGAGGYTF
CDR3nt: TGTGCCAGCAGCTTTGGGGCGGGAGGCTACACCTTC

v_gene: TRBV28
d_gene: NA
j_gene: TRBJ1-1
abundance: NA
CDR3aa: CASTTGQLNTEAFF
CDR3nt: TGTGCCAGCACCACAGGACAACTGAACACTGAAGCTTTCTTT

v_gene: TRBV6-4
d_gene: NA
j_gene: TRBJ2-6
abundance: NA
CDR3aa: CASSGRQWYLWANVLTF
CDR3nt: TGTGCCAGCAGCGGTCGTCAATGGTATCTCTGGGCCAACGTCCTGACTTTC

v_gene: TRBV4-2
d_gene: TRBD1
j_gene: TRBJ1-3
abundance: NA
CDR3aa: CASSQEGTGRGNTIYF
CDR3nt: TGTGCCAGCAGCCAAGAAGGGACAGGGAGGGGAAACACCATATATTTT

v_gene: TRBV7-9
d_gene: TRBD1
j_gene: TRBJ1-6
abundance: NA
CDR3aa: CASSQGTGMNNSPLHF
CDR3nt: TGTGCCAGCAGCCAAGGGACAGGGATGAACAATTCACCCCTCCACTTT

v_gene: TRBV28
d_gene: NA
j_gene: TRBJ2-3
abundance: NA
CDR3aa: CASKDSIDTQYF
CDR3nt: TGTGCCAGCAAGGACAGCATTGATACGCAGTATTTT

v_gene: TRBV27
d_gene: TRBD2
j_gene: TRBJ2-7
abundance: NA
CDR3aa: CASSFRDGRHYEQYF
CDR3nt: TGTGCCAGCAGTTTCCGGGACGGGAGGCACTACGAGCAGTACTTC

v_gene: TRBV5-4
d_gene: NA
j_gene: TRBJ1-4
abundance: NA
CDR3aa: CASSSGGTNEKLFF
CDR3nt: TGTGCCAGCAGCTCAGGTGGAACTAATGAAAAACTGTTTTTT

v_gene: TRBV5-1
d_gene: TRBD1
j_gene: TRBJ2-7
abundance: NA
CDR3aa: CASSLGQGAVGQYF
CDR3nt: TGCGCCAGCAGCCTCGGACAGGGGGCGGTAGGGCAGTACTTC